The sample holds many counts of the clone carrying this T cell receptor (beta chain). The data were taken from a study of human T cells and chemical hapten exposure. Whole-study context: Women made up most patients, who had alopecia areata, totalis or universalis.

V lost 3 bases and J lost 4, with 12 bases in between. Per germline, CDR1 DFQATT and CDR2 SNEGSKA (reference sequence). This CDR3 contains 13 residues. As handled by the study authors: Sample-level TCR yields exhibited a median of about 96,000, with a range of about 23,224 to 700,000. TCRdb re-analysed the RACE reads in MiXCR, keeping a single row per CDR3 protein. TCRdb, rather than the study authors, made the V and J calls. The table shows some 330,000 distinct CDR3 sequences, with over 5% occurring only once. The time point was: pre-sensitization, week 0. The treatment was: therapeutic diphenylcyclopropenone sensitization with weekly scalp DPC.

V is TRBV20-1 and J is TRBJ1-2, with D possibly TRBD1 on 6 matching bases. This sample comprised whole blood, obtained in connection with sensitization to the hapten diphenylcyclopropenone (DPC). The source of this sequence is a woman between 18 and 29 years old with alopecia areata. Some clones in this sample may be carry-over from other donors' samples. DNA for the CDR3: TGCAGTGCTAGGGCCCAGGGGTCCTATGGCTACACCTTC. Its translation is CSARAQGSYGYTF.